The present TCR beta chain was sequenced within a study of T-cell reconstitution after alpha-beta-depleted transplantation in children. Germline assignment: CDR1 PRHDT and CDR2 FYEKMQ (reference sequence). This CDR3 spans 19 amino acids. Trimming at V came to 4 bases and at J to 0 bases, leaving 12 bases not matched to a gene. General study findings and limits: Among T cells one year after transplant, newly produced cells accounted for most counts and diversity. Reports say that about two months after transplant, the alpha-beta T cells came out of several hundred graft clones that had expanded.

Unique molecular identifiers were used in preparing the TCRbeta library. TCRdb reanalysed the PCR reads using MiXCR and keeps one entry per CDR3 protein. This sample yields some 130,000 distinct CDR3 sequences, of which 8.5% to 10% are seen a single time; approximately 25% belongs to the top ten. For this clonotype: Antigen unknown.

The sample consisted of PBMCs, mostly from graft donor cells, taken 180 days after TCRalphabeta/CD19-depleted stem cell transplant. This sequence was found in a girl under three years old who had a stem cell transplant for combined immunodeficiency, so the T cells may come from the graft donor. The V gene is TRBV13, the J gene TRBJ1-6, with 7 bases fitting TRBD1. The CDR3 spells CASSSTGDPSSSYNSPLHF. The DNA of the CDR3 is TGTGCCAGCAGCTCCACAGGGGACCCCTCGAGCTCCTATAATTCACCCCTCCACTTT.